This T cell receptor (beta chain) was recovered during a study of cytomegalovirus exposure and HLA in healthy donors. Whole-study results and caveats: Most subjects' HLA-A and HLA-B alleles were reportedly predicted from TCR beta sequences. Altogether, some 170 TCR beta chains were recorded as cytomegalovirus-associated. Analysis performed later found 16,000 or so TCR beta sequences associated with HLA alleles at 0.05 false discovery rate.

Use of 60 Vbeta and 13 Jbeta primers characterized the PCR. Profiled with immunoSEQ multiplex PCR; TCRdb holds only in-frame clones, not every one. Of about 160,000 clones listed, just under 80% are singletons. As for this clone: Its antigen remains unidentified. A read error may produce the germline difference seen at one junction end.

Germline CDR1 SGHVS, CDR2 FQNEAQ. There are 16 residues in the CDR3. The V and J genes are TRBV7-8 and TRBJ2-5, with D tentatively TRBD2 (7 bases). Material for sequencing was PBMCs. The sequence was collected from a woman aged 40 to 50 in good health and CMV-seropositive. CDR3 sequence reads: CASSLGAGASGETQYF. Here the CDR3 DNA reads TGTGCCAGCAGTTTAGGGGCGGGGGCCAGTGGGGAGACCCAGTACTTC.